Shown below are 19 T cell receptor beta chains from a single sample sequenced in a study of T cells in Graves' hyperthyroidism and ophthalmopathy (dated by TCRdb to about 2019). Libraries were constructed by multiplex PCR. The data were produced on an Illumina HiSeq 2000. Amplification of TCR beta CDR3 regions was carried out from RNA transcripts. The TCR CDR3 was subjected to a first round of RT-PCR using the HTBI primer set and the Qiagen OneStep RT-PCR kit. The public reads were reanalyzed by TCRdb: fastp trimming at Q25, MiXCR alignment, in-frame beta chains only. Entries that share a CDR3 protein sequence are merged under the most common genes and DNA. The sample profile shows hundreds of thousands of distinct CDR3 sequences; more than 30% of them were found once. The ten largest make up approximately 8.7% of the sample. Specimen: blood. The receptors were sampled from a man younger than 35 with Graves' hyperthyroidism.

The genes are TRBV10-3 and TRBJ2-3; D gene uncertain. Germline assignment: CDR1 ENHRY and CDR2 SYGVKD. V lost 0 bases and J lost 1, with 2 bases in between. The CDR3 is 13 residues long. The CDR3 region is CAISESGTDTQYF. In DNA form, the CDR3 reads TGTGCCATCAGTGAGTCGGGCACAGATACGCAGTATTTT.

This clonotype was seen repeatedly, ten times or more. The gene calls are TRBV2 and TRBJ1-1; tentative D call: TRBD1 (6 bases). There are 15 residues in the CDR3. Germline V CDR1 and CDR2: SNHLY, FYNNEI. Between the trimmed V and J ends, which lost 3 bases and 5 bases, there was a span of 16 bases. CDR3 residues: CASSDRTALGTEAFF. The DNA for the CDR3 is TGTGCCAGCAGTGATCGGACAGCCCTCGGGACTGAAGCTTTCTTT.

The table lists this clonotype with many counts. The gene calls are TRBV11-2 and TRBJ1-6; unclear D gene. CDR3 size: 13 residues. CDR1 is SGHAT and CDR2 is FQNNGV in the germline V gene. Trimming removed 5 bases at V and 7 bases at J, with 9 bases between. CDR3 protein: CASSQYGNSPLHF. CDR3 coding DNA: TGTGCCAGCAGCCAATACGGGAATTCACCCCTCCACTTT.

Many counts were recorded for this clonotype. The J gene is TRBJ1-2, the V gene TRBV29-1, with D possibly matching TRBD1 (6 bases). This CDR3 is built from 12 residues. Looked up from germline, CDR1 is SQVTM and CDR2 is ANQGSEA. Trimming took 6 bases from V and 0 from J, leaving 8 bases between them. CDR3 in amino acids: CSVGQPNYGYTF. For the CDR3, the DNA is TGCAGCGTCGGACAGCCTAACTATGGCTACACCTTC.

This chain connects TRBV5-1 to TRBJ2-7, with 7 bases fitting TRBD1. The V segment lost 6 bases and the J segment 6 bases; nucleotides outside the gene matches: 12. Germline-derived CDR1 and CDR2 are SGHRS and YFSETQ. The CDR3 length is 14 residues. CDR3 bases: TGCGCCAGCACCCTCATGACAGGGCCCTGCGAGCAGTACTTC. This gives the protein CASTLMTGPCEQYF.

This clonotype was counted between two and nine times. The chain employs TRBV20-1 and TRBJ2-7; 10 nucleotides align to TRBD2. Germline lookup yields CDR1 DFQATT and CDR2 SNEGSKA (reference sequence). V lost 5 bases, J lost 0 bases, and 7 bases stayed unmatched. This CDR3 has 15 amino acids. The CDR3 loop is CSAFHSGRDSYEQYF. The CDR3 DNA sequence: TGCAGTGCTTTCCACAGCGGGAGGGACTCCTACGAGCAGTACTTC.

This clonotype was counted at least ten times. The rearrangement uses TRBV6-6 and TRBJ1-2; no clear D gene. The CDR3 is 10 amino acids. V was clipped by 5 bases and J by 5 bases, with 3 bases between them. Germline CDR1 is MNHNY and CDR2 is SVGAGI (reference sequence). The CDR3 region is CASSEYGYTF. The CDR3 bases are TGTGCCAGCAGTGAATATGGCTACACCTTC.

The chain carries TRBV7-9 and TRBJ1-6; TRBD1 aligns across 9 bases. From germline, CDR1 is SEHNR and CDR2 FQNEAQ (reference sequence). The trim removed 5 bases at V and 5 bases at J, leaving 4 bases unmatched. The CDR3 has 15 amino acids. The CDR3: CASSAGQGNNSPLHF. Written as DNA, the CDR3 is TGTGCCAGCAGCGCCGGACAGGGGAATAATTCACCCCTCCACTTT.

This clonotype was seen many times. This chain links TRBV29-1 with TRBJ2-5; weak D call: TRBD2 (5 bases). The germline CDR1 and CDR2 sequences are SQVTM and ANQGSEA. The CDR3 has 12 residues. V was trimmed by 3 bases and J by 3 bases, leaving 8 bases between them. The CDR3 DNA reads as TGCAGCGTTGAGATGGAGGAAGAGACCCAGTACTTC. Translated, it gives CSVEMEEETQYF.

CDR3 region: CASSLDRTGPAQYF. The CDR3 coding sequence is TGTGCCAGCAGCTTAGACCGGACAGGGCCGGCCCAGTACTTC. V gene TRBV11-2 combines with J gene TRBJ2-5, with 8 bases matching TRBD1. The germline CDR1 and CDR2 sequences are SGHAT and FQNNGV. The junction had 6 bases not matched to a gene; V was cut back by 0 bases and J by 9 bases. This CDR3 comprises 14 residues.

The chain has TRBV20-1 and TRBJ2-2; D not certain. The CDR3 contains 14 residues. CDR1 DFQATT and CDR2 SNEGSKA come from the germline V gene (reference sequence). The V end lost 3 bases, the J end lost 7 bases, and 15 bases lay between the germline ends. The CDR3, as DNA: TGCAGTGCTAGTTCATCTGAGGCGTACGGGGAGCTGTTTTTT. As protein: CSASSSEAYGELFF.

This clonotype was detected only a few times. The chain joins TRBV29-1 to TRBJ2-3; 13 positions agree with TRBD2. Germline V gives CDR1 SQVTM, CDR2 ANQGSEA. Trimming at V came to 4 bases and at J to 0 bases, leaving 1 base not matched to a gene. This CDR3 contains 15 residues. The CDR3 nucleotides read TGCAGCGTTGGGACTAGCGGGGGTAGCACAGATACGCAGTATTTT. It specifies CSVGTSGGSTDTQYF.

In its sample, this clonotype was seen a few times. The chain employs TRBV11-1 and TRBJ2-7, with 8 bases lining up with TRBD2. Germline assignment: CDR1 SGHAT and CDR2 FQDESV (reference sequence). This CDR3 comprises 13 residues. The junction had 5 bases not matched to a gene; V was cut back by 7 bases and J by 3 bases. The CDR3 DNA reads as TGTGCCAGCATAGACAGCGGGGGCTACGAGCAGTACTTC. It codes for CASIDSGGYEQYF.

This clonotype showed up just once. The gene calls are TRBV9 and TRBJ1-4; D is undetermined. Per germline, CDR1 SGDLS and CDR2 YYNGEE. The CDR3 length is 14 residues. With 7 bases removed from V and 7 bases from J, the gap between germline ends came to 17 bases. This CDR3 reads CASAGGALGEKLFF. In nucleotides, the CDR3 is TGTGCCAGCGCTGGAGGAGCGTTGGGTGAAAAACTGTTTTTT.

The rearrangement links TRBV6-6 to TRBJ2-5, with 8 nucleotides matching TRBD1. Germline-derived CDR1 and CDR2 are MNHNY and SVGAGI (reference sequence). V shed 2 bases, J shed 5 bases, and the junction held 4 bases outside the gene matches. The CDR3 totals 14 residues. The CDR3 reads CASSYTGGPETQYF. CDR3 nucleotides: TGTGCCAGCAGTTACACAGGGGGGCCGGAGACCCAGTACTTC.

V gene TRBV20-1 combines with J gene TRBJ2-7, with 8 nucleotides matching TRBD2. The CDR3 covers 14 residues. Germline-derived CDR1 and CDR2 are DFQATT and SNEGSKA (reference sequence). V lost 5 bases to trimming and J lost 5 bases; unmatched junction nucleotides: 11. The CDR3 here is CSAPGGTRFHEQYF. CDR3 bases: TGCAGTGCTCCCGGCGGGACTAGGTTCCACGAGCAGTACTTC.

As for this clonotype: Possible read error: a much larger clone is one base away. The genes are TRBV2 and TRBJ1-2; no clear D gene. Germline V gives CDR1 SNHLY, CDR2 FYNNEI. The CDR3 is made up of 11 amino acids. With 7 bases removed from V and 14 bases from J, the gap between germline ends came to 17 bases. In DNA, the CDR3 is TGTGCCAGCATTTCTACCAGAAACCCAACCTTC. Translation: CASISTRNPTF.

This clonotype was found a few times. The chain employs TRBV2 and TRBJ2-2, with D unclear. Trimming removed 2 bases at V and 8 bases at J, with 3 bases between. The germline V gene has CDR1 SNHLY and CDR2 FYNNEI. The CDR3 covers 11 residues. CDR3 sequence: CASSELGELFF. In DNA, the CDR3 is TGTGCCAGCAGTGAACTGGGGGAGCTGTTTTTT.

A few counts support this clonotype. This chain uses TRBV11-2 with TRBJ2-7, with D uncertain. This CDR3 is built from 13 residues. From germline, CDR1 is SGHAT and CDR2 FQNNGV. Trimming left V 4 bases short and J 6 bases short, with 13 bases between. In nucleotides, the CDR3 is TGTGCCAGCAGCTCCTACCGGCTCTTCGAGCAGTACTTC. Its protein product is CASSSYRLFEQYF.